This T cell receptor beta chain came from a study of T cell changes during pregnancy in multiple sclerosis. This CDR3 is 15 amino acids long. V shed 1 base, J shed 0 bases, and the junction held 0 bases outside the gene matches. Germline CDR1 SGHAT, CDR2 FQNNGV. The method was immunoSEQ multiplex PCR; TCRdb's version includes in-frame clones alone and lacks a portion of them. The table has approximately 73,000 clones, 85% to 95% seen once; the top ten hold roughly 0.22%. Sequenced material: CD4+ T cells from peripheral blood mononuclear cells, taken before pregnancy. This TCR was recovered from a female donor with multiple sclerosis, enrolled in a pregnancy study. V and J are TRBV11-2 and TRBJ2-7, with TRBD2 matching over 10 bases. The CDR3 bases are TGTGCCAGCAGCTTAGCTAGCGGGGGCTCCTACGAGCAGTACTTC. Translated: CASSLASGGSYEQYF. Looking up the rest from reference TRBV11-2 and TRBJ2-7 gives the full variable domain: EAGVAQSPRYKIIEKRQSVAFWCNPISGHATLYWYQQILGQGPKLLIQFQNNGVVDDSQLPKDRFSAERLKGVDSTLKIQPAKLEDSAVYLCASSLASGGSYEQYFGPGTRLTVT.